The 28 T cell receptor beta chains given below trace back to one sample, sequenced in a study of T and B cells in COVID-19 patients. TRB rearrangements were amplified by multiplex PCR with BIOMED2 TRB-A/B primers. A single record per CDR3 protein comes from TCRdb applying MiXCR to the multiplex PCR reads. Among roughly 13,000 distinct CDR3 sequences listed, 28% were seen once. From blood, about 220-500 ng of genomic DNA served as TRB template. Sequencing was carried out using blood. The source of these receptors is a human donor who had recovered from COVID-19.

The rearrangement links TRBV10-1 to TRBJ1-4; 7 positions match TRBD1. With V trimmed by 6 bases and J by 0 bases, 7 bases remained unmatched. This CDR3 spans 16 amino acids. The germline V gene encodes CDR1 WNHNN and CDR2 SYGVQD (reference sequence). CDR3 loop: CASSGLQGATNEKLFF. The CDR3 nucleotides are TGCGCCAGCAGCGGGTTGCAGGGGGCAACTAATGAAAAACTGTTTTTT.

As regards this clonotype: One base away lies a much larger clone, so this may be a sequencing read error. The chain is built from TRBV27 and TRBJ2-1, with D possibly TRBD1 on 6 matching bases. The CDR3 totals 15 residues. CDR1 is MNHEY and CDR2 is SMNVEV in the germline V gene (reference sequence). The ends were cut back, 7 bases at V and 0 bases at J, with 13 bases in the middle. CDR3 nucleotide sequence: TGTGCCAGCAACCTCCAGGGGATCTCCTACAATGAGCAGTTCTTC. Its translation is CASNLQGISYNEQFF.

The chain carries TRBV13 and TRBJ2-5; no clear D. The CDR3 is 18 residues long. Trimming cost V 4 bases and J 2 bases, with 23 bases left between them. In germline, CDR1 is PRHDT, CDR2 FYEKMQ (reference sequence). CDR3 sequence (DNA): TGTGCCAGCAGCTGGGCTGGATTTTTGGACCCATATCAAGAGACCCAGTACTTC. Amino acid sequence: CASSWAGFLDPYQETQYF. The full variable domain, rest sourced from reference TRBV13 and TRBJ2-5, is AAGVIQSPRHLIKEKRETATLKCYPIPRHDTVYWYQQGPGQDPQFLISFYEKMQSDKGSIPDRFSAQQFSDYHSELNMSSLELGDSALYFCASSWAGFLDPYQETQYFGPGTRLLVL.

As concerns this clonotype: A junction boundary mismatches the germline segment, possibly from a read error. V gene TRBV5-4 combines with J gene TRBJ2-7; D may be TRBD1 or TRBD2 (5 bases each). CDR1 is SGHNT and CDR2 is YYREEE in the germline V gene (reference sequence). The length of the CDR3 is 14 residues. CDR3 in DNA: TGCGCCAGCAGCCTGCCGGGACCTTCTTACGAGCAGTACTTC. This translates into CASSLPGPSYEQYF. The full variable domain, rest sourced from reference TRBV5-4 and TRBJ2-7, is ETGVTQSPTHLIKTRGQQVTLRCSSQSGHNTVSWYQQALGQGPQFIFQYYREEENGRGNFPPRFSGLQFPNYSSELNVNALELDDSALYLCASSLPGPSYEQYFGPGTRLTVT.

J is TRBJ2-5 and V is TRBV6-5; 9 bases map to TRBD1. Per germline, CDR1 MNHEY and CDR2 SVGAGI. The CDR3 is 17 amino acids. V was pared by 2 bases and J by 4 bases, with 11 bases of the junction left unmatched. DNA of the CDR3: TGTGCCAGCAGTTACGGGACAGGGAGGAGGGTCGGAGAGACCCAGTACTTC. Protein: CASSYGTGRRVGETQYF.

This clonotype was observed a few times. The chain employs TRBV12-3 or TRBV12-4 and TRBJ2-6; 8 bases fit TRBD1. The CDR3 totals 18 residues. J gave up 2 bases and V 7 bases, and 13 bases lay outside the gene matches. The CDR3 sequence: CASTRRDRFVAGANVLTF. The CDR3 DNA reads TGTGCCAGCACCCGCCGGGACAGGTTTGTTGCTGGGGCCAACGTCCTGACTTTC.

The gene calls are TRBV7-9 and TRBJ1-5; D is perhaps TRBD1 (6 bases). The CDR3 sequence is 15 residues long. The V end lost 1 base, the J end lost 6 bases, and 13 bases lay between the germline ends. Germline V gives CDR1 SEHNR, CDR2 FQNEAQ (reference sequence). The CDR3 sequence: CASSLGTEVSQPQHF. In nucleotides, the CDR3 is TGTGCCAGCAGCTTAGGGACAGAGGTGAGTCAGCCCCAGCATTTT. Supplemented by reference TRBV7-9 and TRBJ1-5, the full variable domain reads DTGVSQNPRHKITKRGQNVTFRCDPISEHNRLYWYRQTLGQGPEFLTYFQNEAQLEKSRLLSDRFSAERPKGSFSTLEIQRTEQGDSAMYLCASSLGTEVSQPQHFGDGTRLSIL.

In this sample, this clonotype turned up many times. The chain has TRBV27 and TRBJ1-1, with no clear D. This CDR3 spans 14 amino acids. Germline assignment: CDR1 MNHEY and CDR2 SMNVEV (reference sequence). V dropped 6 bases and J dropped 0 bases, with 11 bases sitting between them. CDR3: CASSPTSLNTEAFF. In DNA, the CDR3 is TGTGCCAGCAGCCCGACTTCTTTGAACACTGAAGCTTTCTTT.

The CDR3 spells CASSPSLNTEAFF. The CDR3 DNA sequence: TGTGCCAGCTCACCAAGCTTGAACACTGAAGCTTTCTTT. The chain is built from TRBV18 and TRBJ1-1; unclear D gene. This CDR3 spans 13 amino acids. Trimming stripped 2 bases from V and 0 bases from J, with 4 bases between. Germline CDR1 KGHSH, CDR2 LQKENI.

At least ten counts were recorded for this clonotype. This chain joins TRBV6-5 and TRBJ2-3; 9 bases line up with TRBD2. Unmatched junction bases numbered 7, after V lost 0 bases and J lost 6 bases. The CDR3 is made up of 16 amino acids. CDR1 and CDR2 from the germline V gene are MNHEY and SVGAGI. CDR3 in DNA: TGTGCCAGCAGTTACTCGTCTAGCGGGATGTTGGATACGCAGTATTTT. The encoded protein is CASSYSSSGMLDTQYF.

The table lists this clonotype with a few counts. This rearrangement joins TRBV14 to TRBJ2-1; 8 bases fit TRBD2. Germline-derived CDR1 and CDR2 are SGHDN and FVKESK. V shed 0 bases and J 3 bases; nucleotides not matched to a gene: 4. CDR3 size: 16 residues. For the CDR3, the DNA is TGTGCCAGCAGCCAAGATAGCGGGACGCTCTACAATGAGCAGTTCTTC. It codes for CASSQDSGTLYNEQFF.

This clonotype appeared a few times. The J gene is TRBJ2-7, the V gene TRBV5-6; D is perhaps TRBD1 (6 bases). Deletions cut 4 bases from V and 4 bases from J, with 15 bases between. There are 14 residues in the CDR3. Germline V gene lookup returns CDR1 SGHDT and CDR2 YYEEEE. The CDR3 DNA reads as TGTGCCAGCAGCGTGGGGACATATGAATACGAGCAGTACTTC. Translated, it gives CASSVGTYEYEQYF. Complete variable domain (other parts from reference TRBV5-6 and TRBJ2-7): DAGVTQSPTHLIKTRGQQVTLRCSPKSGHDTVSWYQQALGQGPQFIFQYYEEEERQRGNFPDRFSGHQFPNYSSELNVNALLLGDSALYLCASSVGTYEYEQYFGPGTRLTVT.

This chain joins TRBV6-6 and TRBJ1-2; 7 bases are a match to TRBD1. There are 14 residues in the CDR3. CDR1 and CDR2 (germline): MNHNY, SVGAGI (reference sequence). With V trimmed by 4 bases and J by 4 bases, 6 bases remained unmatched. CDR3 bases: TGTGCCAGCAGTTCAGACAGGGCGACCTATGGCTACACCTTC. Protein: CASSSDRATYGYTF.

The V call is TRBV27, the J call TRBJ2-7; D is possibly TRBD1 (8 bases). Germline CDR1 reads MNHEY; CDR2 reads SMNVEV (reference sequence). Trimming shortened V by 5 bases and J by 7 bases, and 42 bases separated the two germline ends. The CDR3 is 22 residues long. The CDR3 nucleotides are TGTGCCAGCAGTACCGGACAGGGTTCAACCGGGGGGTTCAGCGTCCTAGATAGGGAGCAGTACTTC. Translation gives CASSTGQGSTGGFSVLDREQYF.

This clonotype was detected only a few times. This chain uses TRBV6-6 with TRBJ2-7; 7 bases line up with TRBD2. Unmatched junction bases numbered 11, after V lost 6 bases and J lost 3 bases. Per germline, CDR1 MNHNY and CDR2 SVGAGI (reference sequence). The CDR3 is 15 residues long. The CDR3 loop is CASRTTSVSFYEQYF. CDR3 bases: TGTGCCAGCAGAACTACTAGCGTGAGCTTCTACGAGCAGTACTTC.

Note on this clonotype: One end of the junction is discordant with germline, which a read error may explain. The chain links TRBV5-6 to TRBJ2-3; TRBD2 matches 14 bases. The CDR3 has 19 residues. Looked up from germline, CDR1 is SGHDT and CDR2 is YYEEEE. The CDR3 sequence: CASSALGLAGGSHTDTQYF. CDR3 sequence (DNA): TGCGCCAGCAGCGCCCTCGGACTAGCGGGAGGCTCTCACACAGATACGCAGTATTTT.

The J gene is TRBJ1-1, the V gene TRBV7-2; perhaps TRBD1 as D (5 bases). Germline CDR1 reads SGHTA; CDR2 reads FQGNSA. Trimming stripped 1 base from V and 2 bases from J, with 14 bases between. The CDR3 extends over 16 amino acids. The CDR3 loop reads CASSLGYDRINTEAFF. The CDR3 DNA sequence: TGTGCCAGCAGCTTAGGGTACGACAGAATAAACACTGAAGCTTTCTTT.

The rearrangement links TRBV6-5 to TRBJ2-5; TRBD1 agrees at 8 bases. Trimming removed 7 bases from V and 4 bases from J; junction bases left unmatched: 11. CDR1 is MNHEY, CDR2 SVGAGI, per germline. CDR3 size: 15 residues. The CDR3 nucleotides read TGTGCCAGCACCACCGACAGGGGTGTAAGAGAGACCCAGTACTTC. Protein sequence: CASTTDRGVRETQYF.

This rearrangement joins TRBV5-1 to TRBJ2-7, with TRBD1 matching 9 bases. Germline-derived CDR1 and CDR2 are SGHRS and YFSETQ. This CDR3 has 15 residues. Trimming at V came to 4 bases and at J to 4 bases, leaving 9 bases not matched to a gene. CDR3 in amino acids: CASSPWTGEGYEQYF. CDR3 coding DNA: TGCGCCAGCAGCCCCTGGACAGGGGAAGGGTACGAGCAGTACTTC.

In regard to this clonotype: A much bigger clone sits one base away, suggesting this may be a read error. The V and J genes are TRBV5-4 and TRBJ2-5, with a possible D match to TRBD2 (5 bases). The V gene lost 4 bases and the J gene lost 2 bases, with 15 bases spanning the gap. The CDR3 has 15 amino acids. The germline V gene has CDR1 SGHNT and CDR2 YYREEE (reference sequence). For the CDR3, the DNA is TGTGCCAGCAGCATTGCCTCGGGGTCACAAGAGACCCAGTACTTC. Protein: CASSIASGSQETQYF.

CDR3 loop: CASSLDGAYEQYF. DNA for the CDR3: TGTGCCAGCAGTTTAGACGGGGCCTACGAGCAGTACTTC. The genes are TRBV12-3 or TRBV12-4 and TRBJ2-5, with a weak D call TRBD2 (5 bases). The DNA end favors TRBJ2-7, so the J call may be wrong. There are 13 residues in the CDR3.

This clonotype has just a few counts. This sequence joins TRBV6-6 and TRBJ2-3, with a possible D match to TRBD2 (5 bases). The CDR3 loop spans 13 amino acids. The germline V and J ends were trimmed by 4 bases and 7 bases, with 12 bases remaining between them. The germline CDR1 and CDR2 sequences are MNHNY and SVGAGI (reference sequence). The CDR3 DNA reads TGTGCCAGCAGTTCCCTGGCGGGTAATACGCAGTATTTT. Amino acids: CASSSLAGNTQYF.

The J gene is TRBJ2-1, the V gene TRBV5-1, with 7 bases matching TRBD2. Germline V lookup: CDR1 SGHRS, CDR2 YFSETQ. CDR3 size: 16 residues. V lost 4 bases, J lost 0 bases, and 7 bases stayed unmatched. CDR3 sequence (DNA): TGCGCCAGCAGCCCCCCCCGGACTAGCTCCTACAATGAGCAGTTCTTC. Translation: CASSPPRTSSYNEQFF.

In its sample, this clonotype is medium-sized. The chain uses TRBV29-1 and TRBJ2-7; D may be TRBD2 (6 bases). The CDR3 runs 15 residues. Between the trimmed V and J ends, which lost 4 bases and 0 bases, there was a span of 16 bases. Germline values: CDR1 SQVTM, CDR2 ANQGSEA. The CDR3 is CSVGFRGVVSYEQYF. DNA for the CDR3: TGCAGCGTTGGTTTTCGCGGGGTAGTCTCCTACGAGCAGTACTTC.

This clonotype was picked up many times. The chain combines TRBV18 with TRBJ2-3; unclear D gene. The CDR3 covers 15 residues. Germline CDR1 KGHSH, CDR2 LQKENI. V dropped 4 bases and J dropped 4 bases, with 15 bases sitting between them. The CDR3 region has the DNA TGTGCCAGCTCACTCCAAGGTCTGAGTGCAGATACGCAGTATTTT. This gives the protein CASSLQGLSADTQYF.

J is TRBJ1-5 and V is TRBV27; a weak D match, TRBD1 (5 bases). Germline lookup yields CDR1 MNHEY and CDR2 SMNVEV (reference sequence). The CDR3 loop spans 16 amino acids. V was trimmed by 6 bases and J by 7 bases, leaving 22 bases between them. The CDR3 nucleotides are TGTGCCAGCAGAGCCGCCCGGGACCGCCGGAGGCAGCCCCAGCATTTT. Its protein product is CASRAARDRRRQPQHF.

A word on this clonotype: This could be a read error, since a much larger clone is one nucleotide away. This chain connects TRBV18 to TRBJ2-7, with 9 bases aligning to TRBD1. The CDR3 is 17 residues long. CDR1 is KGHSH, CDR2 LQKENI, per germline. V lost 0 bases to trimming and J lost 3 bases; unmatched junction nucleotides: 9. CDR3 sequence: CASSPPGVTGGSYEQYF. CDR3 DNA: TGTGCCAGCTCACCACCGGGTGTGACAGGGGGAAGCTACGAGCAGTACTTC.

By sample fraction, this clonotype is medium-sized (0.01 to 0.1%). The rearrangement joins TRBV29-1 to TRBJ2-5; a possible D gene is TRBD1 (5 bases). Germline V gene sequence: CDR1 SQVTM, CDR2 ANQGSEA. The V and J ends lost 5 bases and 4 bases respectively, with 14 bases between them. The CDR3 is 13 residues long. The CDR3 here is CSVNQGTGETQYF. Written as DNA, the CDR3 is TGCAGCGTTAATCAGGGCACGGGAGAGACCCAGTACTTC. Full variable domain (rest looked up from reference TRBV29-1 and TRBJ2-5): SAVISQKPSRDICQRGTSLTIQCQVDSQVTMMFWYRQQPGQSLTLIATANQGSEATYESGFVIDKFPISRPNLTFSTLTVSNMSPEDSSIYLCSVNQGTGETQYFGPGTRLLVL.